Here is one TCR beta chain with its context. The antigen is undetermined. The read ends 3 residues before the CDR3 terminus; that terminus is restored from the germline J gene. Average input was roughly 1,200 ng genomic DNA for immunoSEQ TCR beta CDR3 amplification. Profiling relied on immunoSEQ multiplex PCR, and the TCRdb table lists in-frame clones only, not all of them. The listing contains around 39,000 clones. This CDR3 spans 14 amino acids. The germline CDR1 and CDR2 sequences are KGHSH and LQKENI. V gave up 5 bases and J gave up 5 bases, with 15 bases separating them. The source of the sample is a study of T cells in women clearing cervical HPV infection. Across the whole study: Case blood was drawn when the lesion was first found; control blood after infection became undetectable. General study points: Associations may precede or follow infection; HPV-specific or memory T cells were not isolated.

The chain joins TRBV18 to TRBJ1-1; possibly TRBD1 for D (6 bases). Sample: blood buffy coat. This receptor was identified in a woman aged 18 to 75 with a cervical HPV16 infection that either progressed to CIN3+ or cleared (not recorded which). The sequenced part of the CDR3 DNA is TGTGCCAGCTCAGGGGGGGGCCCGGGAACTGAA. Translation: CASSGGGPGTE. The full CDR3 protein reads CASSGGGPGTEAFF.